The next 3 T cell receptor beta chains were all read from a single sample in a study of blood T cell repertoires in COVID-19. Here immunoSEQ multiplex PCR was the method, and the copy in TCRdb shows in-frame clones only, minus some. The data show roughly 58,000 clones, with roughly 76% seen just once and over 20% held by the top ten. Sequenced material: peripheral blood. All receptors come from a man between 50 and 59 years old with active or convalescent COVID-19.

The CDR3 DNA sequence: TGCAGCGTTGGGCGGCCGGGACTAGCGAACAATGAGCAGTTCTTC. Translation: CSVGRPGLANNEQFF. The chain recombines TRBV29-1 with TRBJ2-1; the match to TRBD2 covers 10 bases. This CDR3 comprises 15 residues. The J segment lost 5 bases and the V segment lost 4 bases, leaving 8 bases of the junction unmatched. The V gene's germline CDR1 is SQVTM and CDR2 ANQGSEA.

V gene TRBV28 combines with J gene TRBJ1-1; possible D gene TRBD1, 5 bases. Per germline, CDR1 MDHEN and CDR2 SYDVKM. CDR3 length: 13 residues. Trimming pared 10 bases from V and 0 bases from J, leaving 12 bases between. The DNA of the CDR3 is TGTGCCACCCTGACAGTGATGAACACTGAAGCTTTCTTT. It codes for CATLTVMNTEAFF.

This sequence joins TRBV10-2 and TRBJ2-7, with unresolved D. The V end lost 6 bases, the J end lost 4 bases, and 10 bases lay between the germline ends. Germline V CDR1 and CDR2: WSHSY, SAAADI. The CDR3 is 12 residues long. The CDR3 region has the DNA TGCGCCAGCAGCTCAACAGCATACGAGCAGTACTTC. This gives the protein CASSSTAYEQYF.